The entry below gives a single T cell receptor beta chain sequence along with its context. Its antigen is not identified. Separate cDNA molecules received unique molecular identifiers, which the library attached to them. TCRdb ran MiXCR on the RACE reads and lists one entry per CDR3 protein. The sample lists 95,000 to 150,000 distinct CDR3 sequences; around 11% were seen once. The CDR3 contains 13 residues. CDR1 is MNHNS and CDR2 is SASEGT in the germline V gene. V gave up 2 bases and J gave up 6 bases, with 8 bases separating them. Time point denoted: patch test 3, about 24 weeks after DPC sensitization. Treatment specified: therapeutic diphenylcyclopropenone sensitization with weekly scalp DPC. The data stem from a study of human T cells and chemical hapten exposure. Findings and limits, study-wide: Expanded TCRs grouped into significantly more large CDR3 similarity clusters than controls produced.

Sequenced here: whole blood, sampled in connection with sensitization to the hapten diphenylcyclopropenone (DPC). This TCR was sampled from a woman aged 50 to 60 with alopecia areata. Some clones in this sample may be carry-over from other donors' samples. This chain joins TRBV6-1 and TRBJ1-5, with D possibly matching TRBD1 (6 bases). DNA for the CDR3: TGTGCCAGCAGTGAAAGGGGGGTTCAGCCCCAGCATTTT. Translating it yields CASSERGVQPQHF.